The sample holds a few counts of the clone carrying this T cell receptor (beta chain). Its specificity is not known. The data stem from a study of blood T cells in healthy people across ages. The CDR3 is 12 amino acids. Study results and limitations: Long-lived donors had more naive CD4+ cells and higher diversity than aged donors.

Collection of roughly 10 milliliters of peripheral blood was performed for each donor. No fewer than 7 million PBMCs went into each sample. At least 6 micrograms of total RNA were extracted per sample. Together with a sample-barcoded 5' primer, a J-beta primer mix was included in a second PCR lasting about 7 to 12 cycles. TCRdb passed the 5' RACE reads through MiXCR, listing each CDR3 protein once. Among roughly 800,000 distinct CDR3 sequences, 58% were seen once, and the ten largest hold about 20%. Sample: blood. The chain uses TRBV12-3 or TRBV12-4 and TRBJ2-7; D unclear. The assigned J gene may be wrong: the sequence end matches TRBJ2-5 better. This TCR was sampled from a man younger than 45 in good health. DNA of the CDR3: TGTGCCAGCAGTTTACAGGAAGAGACCCAGTACTTC. It is translated as CASSLQEETQYF.